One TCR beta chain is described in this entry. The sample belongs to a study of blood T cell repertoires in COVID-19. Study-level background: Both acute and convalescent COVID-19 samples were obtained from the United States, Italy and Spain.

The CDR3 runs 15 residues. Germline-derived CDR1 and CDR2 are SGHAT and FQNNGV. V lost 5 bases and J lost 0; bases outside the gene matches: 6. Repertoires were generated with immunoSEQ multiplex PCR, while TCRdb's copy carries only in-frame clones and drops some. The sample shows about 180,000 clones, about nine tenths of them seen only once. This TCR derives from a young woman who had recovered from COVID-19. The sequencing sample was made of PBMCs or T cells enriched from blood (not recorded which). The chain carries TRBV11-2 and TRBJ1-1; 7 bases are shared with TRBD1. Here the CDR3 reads CASSPPRGLNTEAFF. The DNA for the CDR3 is TGTGCCAGCAGCCCCCCGAGGGGGCTGAACACTGAAGCTTTCTTT.